This is a list of T cell receptor beta chains from one sample in a study of blood T cell repertoires in COVID-19. Only in-frame clones appear in the TCRdb table, and some are missing; sequencing was by immunoSEQ multiplex PCR. The table records 200,000 to 250,000 clones, roughly 83% of them present only once. Sequenced input: peripheral blood. The receptors here all came from a man at least 80 years old with acute or convalescent COVID-19. CDR3s include the opening cysteine and the closing phenylalanine or tryptophan. A D gene is named only where the DNA matches it firmly. Clone size is shown for a subset of rows, as once, few, many or a class of expanded clone.

d_gene	v_gene	abundance	j_gene	CDR3nt	CDR3aa
TRBD1	TRBV6-5	.	TRBJ2-1	TGTGCCAGTCGATGGGGACAGGATCCCGATGAGCAGTTCTTC	CASRWGQDPDEQFF
.	TRBV27	once	TRBJ1-1	TGTGCCAGCAGTTTCCGCCCCGGGACTCTCATGAACACTGAAGCTTTCTTT	CASSFRPGTLMNTEAFF
.	TRBV5-1	.	TRBJ2-7	TGCGCCAGCAGCTTTCGAAATGGAGCTAAGGACGAGCAGTACTTC	CASSFRNGAKDEQYF
TRBD1	TRBV5-6	.	TRBJ1-5	TGTGCCAGCAGCTCGCTCCGGGACAGTGTAAATCAGCCCCAGCATTTT	CASSSLRDSVNQPQHF
TRBD1	TRBV2	.	TRBJ2-7	TGTGCCAGCAGCGCCGGAGACAGGGGGCCGTACGAGCAGTACTTC	CASSAGDRGPYEQYF
.	TRBV21-1	few	TRBJ2-5	TGTGCCAGCAGCAAGGAAGGGGGTACCGTAGAGACCCAGTACTTC	CASSKEGGTVETQYF
TRBD1	TRBV7-3	.	TRBJ1-2	TGTGCCAGCAGCCCGACAGGGGGTAACGATAACTATGGCTACACCTTC	CASSPTGGNDNYGYTF
TRBD1	TRBV5-1	.	TRBJ1-2	TGCGCCAGCAGACCCGACAGGGATTATGGCTACACCTTC	CASRPDRDYGYTF
.	TRBV5-1	.	TRBJ1-5	TGCGCCAGCAGCTTGGGCGGACTTAGCAATCAGCCCCAGCATTTT	CASSLGGLSNQPQHF
.	TRBV7-2	.	TRBJ2-7	TGTGCCAGCAGCTTAGCTGGGGGCCCCTCCTACGAGCAGTACTTC	CASSLAGGPSYEQYF
TRBD1	TRBV19	.	TRBJ1-1	TGTGCCAGTGCCCTGAGGGGGCTAAGCACTGAAGCTTTCTTT	CASALRGLSTEAFF
TRBD1	TRBV3-1/TRBV3-2	once	TRBJ1-4	TGTGCCAGCAGTCCGGGGACAGGGGTTCAGTACGAAAAACTGTTTTTT	CASSPGTGVQYEKLFF
.	TRBV3-1/TRBV3-2	.	TRBJ2-5	TGTGCCAGCAGCCTAAATTTGCCTCGAGGAGAGACCCAGTACTTC	CASSLNLPRGETQYF
TRBD1	TRBV7-2	.	TRBJ2-6	TGTGCCAGCAGCTCAACGACAGGGCGGTGGTCTGGGGCCAACGTCCTGACTTTC	CASSSTTGRWSGANVLTF
TRBD1	TRBV19	.	TRBJ2-7	TGTGCCAGTAGTGCCACCCCCGGGACAGGGGGGGATGTGCAGTACTTC	CASSATPGTGGDVQYF
TRBD2	TRBV7-6	once	TRBJ2-1	TGTGCCAGCAGCCCGCGGGGGGTAGCGGGGACGGGGGAGCAGTTCTTC	CASSPRGVAGTGEQFF
.	TRBV12-5	.	TRBJ1-1	TGTGCTAGTGGTCTAGACTGGAACACTGAAGCTTTCTTT	CASGLDWNTEAFF
.	TRBV4-3	.	TRBJ1-2	TGCGCCAGCAGCCAGGCGGGAGAAGGCTACACCTTC	CASSQAGEGYTF
TRBD2	TRBV5-1	few	TRBJ2-3	TGCGCCAGCACCCTTAGCGGGACTAACACAGATACGCAGTATTTT	CASTLSGTNTDTQYF
TRBD1	TRBV7-2	.	TRBJ2-7	TGTGCCAGCAGCCCGGGACAGGCGTCGTCCTACGAGCAGTACTTC	CASSPGQASSYEQYF
.	TRBV18	.	TRBJ2-1	TGTGCCAGCTCATTTAGTAGCGGAAGCAGGGATGAGCAGTTCTTC	CASSFSSGSRDEQFF
.	TRBV19	.	TRBJ1-5	TGTGCCAGTACCCTATCCGCCCGGGTTAATCAGCCCCAGCATTTT	CASTLSARVNQPQHF
TRBD1	TRBV5-1	.	TRBJ2-3	TGCGCCAGCAGCTCGGACAGGGTGCCAGATACGCAGTATTTT	CASSSDRVPDTQYF
TRBD1	TRBV4-1	.	TRBJ1-2	TGCGCCAGCTCGGACAGGGGCGGCTATGGCTACACCTTC	CASSDRGGYGYTF
TRBD2	TRBV28	.	TRBJ2-2	TGTGCCAGCAGTTACCCCTGGGCGGGAGGGCCCCGGGAGCTGTTTTTT	CASSYPWAGGPRELFF
.	TRBV14	.	TRBJ1-1	TGTGCCAGCAGCCAAGATCTCTTTGGAGGTGAAGCTTTCTTT	CASSQDLFGGEAFF
TRBD1	TRBV6-1	.	TRBJ2-3	TGTGCCAGCAGTGAAACAGGGGGGACAGATACGCAGTATTTT	CASSETGGTDTQYF
TRBD1	TRBV2	.	TRBJ1-4	TGTGCCAGCAGTGAAGCCGGGACAGGGAATGAAAAACTGTTTTTT	CASSEAGTGNEKLFF
.	TRBV28	.	TRBJ2-7	TGTGCCAGCAGTCCGTTAGCCGGCAGAACGGAGCAGTACTTC	CASSPLAGRTEQYF
TRBD2	TRBV29-1	.	TRBJ2-1	TGCAGCGCCTTCCGACTAGCGGGTGAGCAGTTCTTC	CSAFRLAGEQFF
TRBD1	TRBV10-3	.	TRBJ2-1	TGTGCCATCAGTACTACAGGGGCGAATGAGCAGTTCTTC	CAISTTGANEQFF
TRBD1	TRBV9	.	TRBJ1-3	TGTGCCAGCAGCGTAGGACAGGGGCCTGGAAACACCATATATTTT	CASSVGQGPGNTIYF
TRBD1	TRBV6-2/TRBV6-3	.	TRBJ2-7	TGTGCCAGCAGTTTCGGACAGGCCGAGCAGTACTTC	CASSFGQAEQYF
.	TRBV28	.	TRBJ1-1	TGTGCCAGCAGTTTCAGGGACACTGAAGCTTTCTTT	CASSFRDTEAFF
.	TRBV4-3	.	TRBJ1-1	TGCGCCAGCAGCCAAGAGGACAGCAGATACACTGAAGCTTTCTTT	CASSQEDSRYTEAFF